Below, 2 T cell receptor beta chains from the same sample are listed, as sequenced in a study of Ad26.COV2.S vaccination and SARS-CoV-2 variants (dated by TCRdb to 2020 to 2022). The method behind the library was the immunoSEQ multiplex PCR assay. TCRdb took this table from immuneACCESS and kept in-frame rearrangements with V and J called. Such tables lack part of the clones; where checked against another copy, unresolved V genes explain under half of the gap, and the rest is unexplained. Counted in this sample were around 300,000 clones; approximately 86% of them appeared once. Around 11% of the sample belongs to the ten largest clones. In the paper's terms, the treatment or condition label means: around 19 received Ad26.COV2.S at low or high dose, single or two shots; several received placebo; per-sample allocation not given. Repertoires of vaccine and placebo recipients were sequenced from samples taken on day 63 after the first injection.

The sequencing here drew on peripheral blood, taken in a trial of Ad26.COV2.S vaccine versus placebo. All receptors derive from a person between 18 and 65 years old who received the Ad26.COV2.S COVID-19 vaccine or a placebo.

The rearrangement joins TRBV19 to TRBJ2-7; unclear D gene. Germline values: CDR1 LNHDA, CDR2 SQIVND (reference sequence). This CDR3 spans 14 amino acids. V lost 6 bases, J lost 0 bases, and 12 bases lay in between. The CDR3 nucleotides read TGTGCCAGTAGCCCAGGTTGGAGCTCCTACGAGCAGTACTTC. It is translated as CASSPGWSSYEQYF.

V and J are TRBV7-2 and TRBJ2-3; 8 nucleotides line up with TRBD2. Germline-derived CDR1 and CDR2 are SGHTA and FQGNSA. V was pared by 2 bases and J by 5 bases, with 6 bases of the junction left unmatched. The CDR3 is 15 amino acids. CDR3 in DNA: TGTGCCAGCAGCTTATCAGGCCTAGCGGGAGATACGCAGTATTTT. As protein: CASSLSGLAGDTQYF.